This is a list of T cell receptor beta chains from one sample in a study of CXCR3-negative and CXCR3-positive naive CD8 T cells. TCRdb re-called the 5' RACE reads; every CDR3 protein appears as one record, without DNA. The sample has 100,000 to 150,000 distinct CDR3 sequences. Sequencing was done on a sample of naive CXCR3- CD8+ T cells from blood. The source is a human donor in good health. Some clones in this sample may be carry-over from other donors' samples. Each CDR3 is given with its conserved first and last residue.

V gene	J gene	CDR3 protein
TRBV27	TRBJ2-2	CASSSRATGELFF
TRBV29-1	TRBJ1-1	CSVEGTGGAGTEAFF
TRBV30	TRBJ2-1	CAWSARSGGYNEQFF
TRBV29-1	TRBJ1-1	CSAPGQGLNTEAFF
TRBV6-4	TRBJ2-2	CASRPKPGELFF
TRBV19	TRBJ2-1	CASTASAGFDEQFF
TRBV7-9	TRBJ1-1	CASSLRSAGKTEAFF
TRBV11-2	TRBJ1-5	CASSPRGDRGSNQPQHF
TRBV5-1	TRBJ2-7	CASSPESGSYEQYF
TRBV4-1	TRBJ2-7	CASSQLTGAYEQYF
TRBV29-1	TRBJ1-1	CSVGGGPIFSGNTEAFF
TRBV29-1	TRBJ2-7	CSVEGGQGNTYEQYF
TRBV5-1	TRBJ1-2	CASSLAAEANYGYTF
TRBV25-1	TRBJ2-7	CASSEWPYRVRTYEQYF
TRBV5-6	TRBJ1-1	CASSLSTGMNTEAFF
TRBV2	TRBJ2-7	CASSEALAVRDRVYEQYF
TRBV29-1	TRBJ2-2	CSAEQGIPGELFF
TRBV29-1	TRBJ2-1	CSVDGLQGMVGNEQFF
TRBV13	TRBJ2-7	CASRATGTGDYEQYF
TRBV5-1	TRBJ2-7	CASSLGQGAMDEQYF
TRBV7-9	TRBJ2-1	CASSLNTGGDEQFF
TRBV3-1	TRBJ2-1	CASRPGTSGRESWNEQFF
TRBV5-1	TRBJ2-5	CASSLELEQETQYF
TRBV28	TRBJ2-1	CASSRTPILVQGWSYNEQFF
TRBV7-3	TRBJ2-3	CASSSQAGGPVGTDTQYF
TRBV7-3	TRBJ2-2	CASSLTMGGHTGELFF
TRBV9	TRBJ2-3	CASSVATSGGDTQYF
TRBV19	TRBJ2-1	CASSMGQGEDNEQFF